The clone carrying this T cell receptor (beta chain) was seen a few times. The antigen is not known. These data come from a study of T-cell memory formation after mild COVID-19. Whole-study results and caveats: Whether second-wave clones peaking at day 37 were SARS-CoV-2 specific went unconfirmed. CD4/CD8 balance characterized clones contracting day 15 to 85, and CD4+ skew characterized later expanders. Clones that contracted clustered mainly in CM and EM if CD4+ and in EMRA if CD8+. The finding that pre-infection memory included some responding clones suggested that cross-reactive memory joined.

Each CDR3 protein gets one entry after TCRdb re-called the 5' RACE reads with MiXCR. This sample has 300,000 to 400,000 distinct CDR3 sequences; 28% occur once, and the top ten carry roughly 13%. CDR3 size: 15 residues. The germline V gene has CDR1 SEHNR and CDR2 FQNEAQ (reference sequence). The V segment lost 4 bases and the J segment 6 bases; nucleotides outside the gene matches: 9. Material for sequencing was PBMCs or a T cell subset sorted from them (not recorded which). The chain combines TRBV7-9 with TRBJ2-3; TRBD2 agrees at 8 bases. This TCR came from an adult woman who had mild COVID-19 (a few samples of this study predate the infection). Cell type and time point are not known. The CDR3: CASSYGAGAGDTQYF. DNA for the CDR3: TGTGCCAGCAGCTACGGAGCGGGGGCCGGTGATACGCAGTATTTT.